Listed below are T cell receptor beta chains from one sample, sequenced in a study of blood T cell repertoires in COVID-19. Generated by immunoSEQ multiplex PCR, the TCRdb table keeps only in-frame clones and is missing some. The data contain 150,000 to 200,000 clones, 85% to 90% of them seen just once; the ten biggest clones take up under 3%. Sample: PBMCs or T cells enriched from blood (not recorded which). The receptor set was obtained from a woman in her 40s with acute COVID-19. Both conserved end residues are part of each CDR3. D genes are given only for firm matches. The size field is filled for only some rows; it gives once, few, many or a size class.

cdr3_nt: TGTGCCAGCAGTGGTGGGGGCGCGTCCGGGTTTAGCAATCAGCCCCAGCATTTT
cdr3_aa: CASSGGGASGFSNQPQHF
j_call: TRBJ1-5
v_call: TRBV28
d_call: -
cdr3_length: 18
clone_size: few

cdr3_nt: TGTGCCAGCAGCTTACTACTAGTAGCCGGGGGGCCGAACACTGAAGCTTTCTTT
cdr3_aa: CASSLLLVAGGPNTEAFF
j_call: TRBJ1-1
v_call: TRBV11-2
d_call: -
cdr3_length: 18
clone_size: -

cdr3_nt: TGTGCCAGTAGTAGAGGGGACAGGGGCTGGATGAACACTGAAGCTTTCTTT
cdr3_aa: CASSRGDRGWMNTEAFF
j_call: TRBJ1-1
v_call: TRBV19
d_call: TRBD1
cdr3_length: 17
clone_size: -

cdr3_nt: TGTGCCAGCAGTTCGGGACAGGTCTTAGCCAAAAACATTCAGTACTTC
cdr3_aa: CASSSGQVLAKNIQYF
j_call: TRBJ2-4
v_call: TRBV28
d_call: TRBD1
cdr3_length: 16
clone_size: -

cdr3_nt: TGTGCCAGCAGCTTAGTATACAGGGCCGCCTATAATTCACCCCTCCACTTT
cdr3_aa: CASSLVYRAAYNSPLHF
j_call: TRBJ1-6
v_call: TRBV7-2
d_call: -
cdr3_length: 17
clone_size: once

cdr3_nt: TGTGCCAGCAGCCCACAGGGAGAGACCCAGTACTTC
cdr3_aa: CASSPQGETQYF
j_call: TRBJ2-5
v_call: TRBV12-3/TRBV12-4
d_call: -
cdr3_length: 12
clone_size: -

cdr3_nt: TGTGCCAGCAGACCCCCGGGACTAGCGGGGGGGCACTACGAGCAGTACTTC
cdr3_aa: CASRPPGLAGGHYEQYF
j_call: TRBJ2-7
v_call: TRBV27
d_call: TRBD2
cdr3_length: 17
clone_size: once

cdr3_nt: TGCAGTGCTAGTATACTAGCGGGGGGCCTGTACCAAGAGACCCAGTACTTC
cdr3_aa: CSASILAGGLYQETQYF
j_call: TRBJ2-5
v_call: TRBV20-1
d_call: TRBD2
cdr3_length: 17
clone_size: -

cdr3_nt: TGTGCCAGCAGTTTCGAGTCCCGCTACAATGAGCAGTTCTTC
cdr3_aa: CASSFESRYNEQFF
j_call: TRBJ2-1
v_call: TRBV27
d_call: -
cdr3_length: 14
clone_size: -

cdr3_nt: TGCAGTGCAGTTGACAGTTACACCATATATTTT
cdr3_aa: CSAVDSYTIYF
j_call: TRBJ1-3
v_call: TRBV20-1
d_call: -
cdr3_length: 11
clone_size: -

cdr3_nt: TGTGCCAGCAGCGTAGCTCCAGCGCAGAACACTGAAGCTTTCTTT
cdr3_aa: CASSVAPAQNTEAFF
j_call: TRBJ1-1
v_call: TRBV9
d_call: -
cdr3_length: 15
clone_size: -

cdr3_nt: TGTGCCAGCAGCGCCCGACAGGGGGCCAACACTGAAGCTTTCTTT
cdr3_aa: CASSARQGANTEAFF
j_call: TRBJ1-1
v_call: TRBV9
d_call: TRBD1
cdr3_length: 15
clone_size: -

cdr3_nt: TGCAGTGCTAGTTCGGGGAGGTCTATTCAGCCCCAGCATTTT
cdr3_aa: CSASSGRSIQPQHF
j_call: TRBJ1-5
v_call: TRBV20-1
d_call: -
cdr3_length: 14
clone_size: -

cdr3_nt: TGTGCCAGCAGTTCTATAAGCTCTGGGGCCAACGTCCTGACTTTC
cdr3_aa: CASSSISSGANVLTF
j_call: TRBJ2-6
v_call: TRBV27
d_call: -
cdr3_length: 15
clone_size: -

cdr3_nt: TGTGCCTGGTCTCGAGGGCTTAATCAGCCCCAGCATTTT
cdr3_aa: CAWSRGLNQPQHF
j_call: TRBJ1-5
v_call: TRBV30
d_call: -
cdr3_length: 13
clone_size: few

cdr3_nt: TGTGCCAGTAGTCGTAACCCTCCTGGACAGGGGGCGACCGGGGAGCTGTTTTTT
cdr3_aa: CASSRNPPGQGATGELFF
j_call: TRBJ2-2
v_call: TRBV19
d_call: TRBD1
cdr3_length: 18
clone_size: -

cdr3_nt: TGTGCCAGCAGCGTAGGGGGCCAGGAACGTCCCACCTTC
cdr3_aa: CASSVGGQERPTF
j_call: TRBJ1-2
v_call: TRBV9
d_call: -
cdr3_length: 13
clone_size: -

cdr3_nt: TGTGCCATCAGTGAGTCGGGGGGTCAGACCCAGTACTTC
cdr3_aa: CAISESGGQTQYF
j_call: TRBJ2-5
v_call: TRBV10-3
d_call: -
cdr3_length: 13
clone_size: -

cdr3_nt: TGTGCCAGCTTTGAGGACATCTATGGCTACACCTTC
cdr3_aa: CASFEDIYGYTF
j_call: TRBJ1-2
v_call: TRBV13
d_call: -
cdr3_length: 12
clone_size: -

cdr3_nt: TGTGCCAGCAGTAACCAGGGGGCGCGTGAGCAGTTCTTC
cdr3_aa: CASSNQGAREQFF
j_call: TRBJ2-1
v_call: TRBV28
d_call: TRBD1
cdr3_length: 13
clone_size: -

cdr3_nt: TGTGCCAGCAGCTTTGGGCTAGAGGGCTCCTACGAGCAGTACTTC
cdr3_aa: CASSFGLEGSYEQYF
j_call: TRBJ2-7
v_call: TRBV5-4
d_call: -
cdr3_length: 15
clone_size: few

cdr3_nt: TGTGCCAGTAGTATAAGGGGGGCTTTAGGGACAGGGGATCAGCCCCAGCATTTT
cdr3_aa: CASSIRGALGTGDQPQHF
j_call: TRBJ1-5
v_call: TRBV19
d_call: TRBD1
cdr3_length: 18
clone_size: -

cdr3_nt: TGTGCCAGTAGTACACCCACCCCCCGGTACACCTTC
cdr3_aa: CASSTPTPRYTF
j_call: TRBJ1-2
v_call: TRBV19
d_call: -
cdr3_length: 12
clone_size: -

cdr3_nt: TGTGCCAGCACCGTTACGGGAGTGCTCTACAATGAGCAGTTCTTC
cdr3_aa: CASTVTGVLYNEQFF
j_call: TRBJ2-1
v_call: TRBV11-2
d_call: -
cdr3_length: 15
clone_size: once

cdr3_nt: TGTGCCTGGAGGAAAGCGGGAGGGCTGGCTCGCGAGCAGTACTTC
cdr3_aa: CAWRKAGGLAREQYF
j_call: TRBJ2-7
v_call: TRBV30
d_call: TRBD2
cdr3_length: 15
clone_size: -

cdr3_nt: TGTGCCAGTAGACGGGGATCGGGTGGAAACACCATATATTTT
cdr3_aa: CASRRGSGGNTIYF
j_call: TRBJ1-3
v_call: TRBV19
d_call: -
cdr3_length: 14
clone_size: -

cdr3_nt: TGTGCCAGTAAACAGACAGGGGGCTACGAGCAGTACTTC
cdr3_aa: CASKQTGGYEQYF
j_call: TRBJ2-7
v_call: TRBV19
d_call: TRBD1
cdr3_length: 13
clone_size: -

cdr3_nt: TGTGCCAGCAAGGTAGGGGCTAGTCGGTTGAGTGAGCAGTTCTTC
cdr3_aa: CASKVGASRLSEQFF
j_call: TRBJ2-1
v_call: TRBV28
d_call: -
cdr3_length: 15
clone_size: -

cdr3_nt: TGCGCCAGCAGACCCGGGACAGGGTCCTACAATGAGCAGTTCTTC
cdr3_aa: CASRPGTGSYNEQFF
j_call: TRBJ2-1
v_call: TRBV5-1
d_call: TRBD1
cdr3_length: 15
clone_size: -

cdr3_nt: TGTGCCAGCAGTTCTCCAGGGTTAGGCGGCTACACCTTC
cdr3_aa: CASSSPGLGGYTF
j_call: TRBJ1-2
v_call: TRBV7-2
d_call: -
cdr3_length: 13
clone_size: -

cdr3_nt: TGTGCCAGCAGCCTAGCGGGGGGGCCGAGCTATGAGCAGTTCTTC
cdr3_aa: CASSLAGGPSYEQFF
j_call: TRBJ2-1
v_call: TRBV28
d_call: TRBD2
cdr3_length: 15
clone_size: -

cdr3_nt: TGTGCCAGCAGCCAGACTACAGGGATCTATGGCTACACCTTC
cdr3_aa: CASSQTTGIYGYTF
j_call: TRBJ1-2
v_call: TRBV4-2
d_call: -
cdr3_length: 14
clone_size: -

cdr3_nt: TGTGCCAGCTCAACACAGGGGGACACTGAAGCTTTCTTT
cdr3_aa: CASSTQGDTEAFF
j_call: TRBJ1-1
v_call: TRBV18
d_call: TRBD1
cdr3_length: 13
clone_size: once

cdr3_nt: TGTGCCAGCAGTGAAGGGACAATAGGGCAGCCCCAGCATTTT
cdr3_aa: CASSEGTIGQPQHF
j_call: TRBJ1-5
v_call: TRBV2
d_call: -
cdr3_length: 14
clone_size: -

cdr3_nt: TGTGCCAGCAGCTTTTTGGACAGGGACGAGCAGTACTTC
cdr3_aa: CASSFLDRDEQYF
j_call: TRBJ2-7
v_call: TRBV7-2
d_call: TRBD1
cdr3_length: 13
clone_size: once

cdr3_nt: TGTGCCAGCAGCTTTGGGACAGGGGGCCTTTACGAGCAGTACTTC
cdr3_aa: CASSFGTGGLYEQYF
j_call: TRBJ2-7
v_call: TRBV5-6
d_call: TRBD1
cdr3_length: 15
clone_size: few

cdr3_nt: TGTGCCAGCAGCAACGACAGGGGGGGAGATACGCAGTATTTT
cdr3_aa: CASSNDRGGDTQYF
j_call: TRBJ2-3
v_call: TRBV7-9
d_call: TRBD1
cdr3_length: 14
clone_size: once

cdr3_nt: TGTGCCAGCAGCTTGCAAGGGGCCCCCATAATGGATACGCAGTATTTT
cdr3_aa: CASSLQGAPIMDTQYF
j_call: TRBJ2-3
v_call: TRBV5-6
d_call: -
cdr3_length: 16
clone_size: -

cdr3_nt: TGTGCCAGCAGGACCTACTCGGGGGAGCAGTTCTTC
cdr3_aa: CASRTYSGEQFF
j_call: TRBJ2-1
v_call: TRBV2
d_call: -
cdr3_length: 12
clone_size: -

cdr3_nt: TGTGCCAGCAGTTACCCAGATCAGGGGCCCCAGCATTTT
cdr3_aa: CASSYPDQGPQHF
j_call: TRBJ1-5
v_call: TRBV6-5
d_call: -
cdr3_length: 13
clone_size: -

cdr3_nt: TGTGCCACCAGCAGAGGGGCGGGCATTGGGGGGGAGCTGTTTTTT
cdr3_aa: CATSRGAGIGGELFF
j_call: TRBJ2-2
v_call: TRBV15
d_call: -
cdr3_length: 15
clone_size: -

cdr3_nt: TGTGCCTGGAGTGTCGCGAGTCCTAGCACAGATACGCAGTATTTT
cdr3_aa: CAWSVASPSTDTQYF
j_call: TRBJ2-3
v_call: TRBV30
d_call: -
cdr3_length: 15
clone_size: -

cdr3_nt: TGTGCCAGCAGTCTCCAAGGGAGGGACCGACAGTTCTTC
cdr3_aa: CASSLQGRDRQFF
j_call: TRBJ2-1
v_call: TRBV27
d_call: TRBD2
cdr3_length: 13
clone_size: -

cdr3_nt: TGTGCCTGGAGTGAGAGGGCGGACCAGCCCCAGCATTTT
cdr3_aa: CAWSERADQPQHF
j_call: TRBJ1-5
v_call: TRBV30
d_call: -
cdr3_length: 13
clone_size: -

cdr3_nt: TGTGCCAGTAGTATAGTTGCCGGGTCCCAAGAGACCCAGTACTTC
cdr3_aa: CASSIVAGSQETQYF
j_call: TRBJ2-5
v_call: TRBV19
d_call: -
cdr3_length: 15
clone_size: -

cdr3_nt: TGTGCCAGCAGTAAACAGGGTAGCTTGGCCGGGGAGCTGTTTTTT
cdr3_aa: CASSKQGSLAGELFF
j_call: TRBJ2-2
v_call: TRBV2
d_call: -
cdr3_length: 15
clone_size: once

cdr3_nt: TGCGCCAGCAGTCTTCTCACCTGGACAGGGGCCCTCGGGTATGCTTTCTTT
cdr3_aa: CASSLLTWTGALGYAFF
j_call: TRBJ1-1
v_call: TRBV23-1
d_call: TRBD1
cdr3_length: 17
clone_size: -

cdr3_nt: TGTGCCAGCAGCTCACGCAGGGGGCTGGACAATGAGCAGTTCTTC
cdr3_aa: CASSSRRGLDNEQFF
j_call: TRBJ2-1
v_call: TRBV7-6
d_call: TRBD1
cdr3_length: 15
clone_size: -

cdr3_nt: TGTGCCAGTACCATACGGACAGGGGGTAACGGACACACTGAAGCTTTCTTT
cdr3_aa: CASTIRTGGNGHTEAFF
j_call: TRBJ1-1
v_call: TRBV19
d_call: TRBD1
cdr3_length: 17
clone_size: -

cdr3_nt: TGTGCCAGCAGCTTAAGGGGGGGCACAGATACGCAGTATTTT
cdr3_aa: CASSLRGGTDTQYF
j_call: TRBJ2-3
v_call: TRBV7-3
d_call: -
cdr3_length: 14
clone_size: few

cdr3_nt: TGTGCCAGCACCCCCCTAGGCAGGGGCGGGGGCTACACCTTC
cdr3_aa: CASTPLGRGGGYTF
j_call: TRBJ1-2
v_call: TRBV2
d_call: -
cdr3_length: 14
clone_size: -

cdr3_nt: TGTGCCTGGAGTGTAAGGGGGAGGGACACCGGGGAGCTGTTTTTT
cdr3_aa: CAWSVRGRDTGELFF
j_call: TRBJ2-2
v_call: TRBV30
d_call: -
cdr3_length: 15
clone_size: once

cdr3_nt: TGTGCCAGCAGTTTTAAGGGGTACACTGAAGCTTTCTTT
cdr3_aa: CASSFKGYTEAFF
j_call: TRBJ1-1
v_call: TRBV27
d_call: -
cdr3_length: 13
clone_size: -

cdr3_nt: TGTGCCAGCAGCTACAACACCGGGGAGCTGTTTTTT
cdr3_aa: CASSYNTGELFF
j_call: TRBJ2-2
v_call: TRBV27
d_call: -
cdr3_length: 12
clone_size: -